The clone carrying this T cell receptor beta chain was seen only a few times. The antigen remains undetermined. In TCRdb, the 5' RACE reads were re-called with MiXCR into one record per CDR3 protein. The data show some 300,000 distinct CDR3 sequences, around 21% seen once. The CDR3 consists of 16 residues. Per germline, CDR1 SGHAT and CDR2 FQNNGV. Unmatched junction bases numbered 3, after V lost 4 bases and J lost 1 base. This sample stems from a study of CD8 T cells in ankylosing spondylitis. Study observations and caveats: For ankylosing spondylitis blood, a TCR beta motif of eight or nine highly homologous variants appeared characteristic. As reported, disease-linked clones showed significant enrichment in matched ankylosing spondylitis synovial fluid.

This sequence originates from a female donor with ankylosing spondylitis or in good health (not recorded which). The rearrangement links TRBV11-2 to TRBJ2-3; TRBD2 agrees at 12 bases. The specimen was blood, either unsorted or a sorted T cell fraction (not recorded which). CDR3 nucleotides: TGTGCCAGCAGCTCCAGACTAGCGGGAGGCACAGATACGCAGTATTTT. It codes for CASSSRLAGGTDTQYF.